The 6 T cell receptor beta chains below were found in one sample sequenced in a study of T cells in tuberculosis. Produced via immunoSEQ multiplex PCR; TCRdb's table is partial and in-frame only. Seen here are 30,000 to 35,000 clones, about nine tenths observed once, and the top ten hold about 2.2%. Material: PBMCs. These receptors all stem from a donor under 30 with latent tuberculosis or without tuberculosis infection.

The chain joins TRBV28 to TRBJ1-4, with 8 bases identical to TRBD1. V dropped 6 bases and J dropped 4; count of bases not matched to a gene: 4. Germline values: CDR1 MDHEN, CDR2 SYDVKM. The CDR3 length is 14 residues. The CDR3: CASRRQGINEKLFF. The CDR3 DNA is TGTGCCAGCAGAAGACAGGGGATTAATGAAAAACTGTTTTTT.

The chain is built from TRBV5-1 and TRBJ1-1; D is possibly TRBD1 (6 bases). Per the germline V gene, CDR1 is SGHRS and CDR2 is YFSETQ. The CDR3 is 16 amino acids. The V gene lost 1 base and the J gene lost 3 bases, with 16 bases spanning the gap. The CDR3 DNA reads TGCGCCAGCAGCTTGCTGGGGGCCGGTATGGACACTGAAGCTTTCTTT. This sequence encodes CASSLLGAGMDTEAFF.

As regards this clone: The same CDR3 is also encoded by other DNA sequences in this sample. J is TRBJ1-1 and V is TRBV11-3; the D is unclear. With 3 bases removed from V and 1 base from J, the gap between germline ends came to 6 bases. The CDR3 runs 13 residues. From germline, CDR1 is SGHNT and CDR2 YENEEA. CDR3 sequence (DNA): TGTGCCAGCAGCTTTCAGGAGAACACTGAAGCTTTCTTT. Encoded protein: CASSFQENTEAFF.

The J gene is TRBJ1-1, the V gene TRBV4-3; 7 bases map to TRBD1. This CDR3 has 14 amino acids. The ends lost 3 bases at V and 3 bases at J; junction bases unmatched: 4. In germline, CDR1 is LGHNA, CDR2 YSLEER. The chain's CDR3 is CASSHADRDTEAFF. CDR3 nucleotide sequence: TGCGCCAGCAGCCACGCTGACAGGGACACTGAAGCTTTCTTT.

The chain combines TRBV11-2 with TRBJ2-3; 7 bases agree with TRBD2. CDR1 SGHAT and CDR2 FQNNGV come from the germline V gene. The CDR3 is made up of 13 amino acids. The V gene end was trimmed by 6 bases and the J gene end by 6 bases; junction bases not matched to a gene: 6. The CDR3 protein is CASRPLGGDTQYF. The CDR3 bases are TGTGCCAGCAGACCCCTCGGGGGGGATACGCAGTATTTT.

The chain has TRBV10-3 and TRBJ1-5; no clear D gene. The V end was cut by 3 bases, the J end by 5 bases, with 5 bases between. Germline V lookup: CDR1 ENHRY, CDR2 SYGVKD. This CDR3 has 12 residues. The CDR3 reads CAISDEDQPQHF. CDR3 DNA: TGTGCCATCAGTGACGAGGATCAGCCCCAGCATTTT.